The 30 T cell receptor beta chains listed next were all sequenced from one sample in a study of CD8 T cells in Susac syndrome. RNA, at roughly 0.45 to 1 ug, was reverse transcribed with random hexamers. From the immunoSEQ multiplex PCR reads, TCRdb called clonotypes with MiXCR, one entry per CDR3 protein. The table shows a few hundred thousand distinct CDR3 sequences, with roughly 92% occurring only once. Sequenced input: CD8+ T cells from PBMCs. All receptors derive from a human donor with multiple sclerosis.

The V and J genes are TRBV4-1 and TRBJ1-1; perhaps TRBD1 as D (5 bases). V lost 3 bases to trimming and J lost 1 base, with 9 bases between them. This CDR3 contains 14 residues. CDR1 and CDR2 (germline): MGHRA, YSYEKL. The CDR3 DNA reads as TGCGCCAGCAGCCACGCCACAGGGAACACTGAAGCTTTCTTT. This codes for CASSHATGNTEAFF.

The chain recombines TRBV7-8 with TRBJ2-2; the D call may be TRBD1 or TRBD2 (5 bases each). The CDR3 has 17 residues. The germline gives CDR1 SGHVS, CDR2 FQNEAQ. The V end lost 0 bases, the J end lost 5 bases, and 16 bases lay between the germline ends. CDR3 DNA: TGTGCCAGCAGCTTAGCGCCCGGGGACCTGGGGACCGGGGAGCTGTTTTTT. Protein sequence: CASSLAPGDLGTGELFF.

The chain uses TRBV6-2 or TRBV6-3 and TRBJ2-7; possibly TRBD1 for D (5 bases). The germline gives CDR1 MNHEY, CDR2 SVGEGT. V was trimmed by 5 bases and J by 0 bases, leaving 11 bases between them. The CDR3 has 14 amino acids. CDR3 bases: TGTGCCAGCAGTATCGGACACAGCTCCTACGAGCAGTACTTC. As protein: CASSIGHSSYEQYF.

This rearrangement joins TRBV2 to TRBJ2-7; 8 nucleotides line up with TRBD1. This CDR3 region has 17 residues. From germline, CDR1 is SNHLY and CDR2 FYNNEI. The V segment lost 7 bases and the J segment 0 bases; nucleotides outside the gene matches: 14. The CDR3 DNA reads as TGTGCCAGCAACTACGACAGGGGAAGCATTTCCTCCTACGAGCAGTACTTC. Its translation: CASNYDRGSISSYEQYF.

This chain uses TRBV27 with TRBJ2-2; D is possibly TRBD1 (6 bases). From germline, CDR1 is MNHEY and CDR2 SMNVEV (reference sequence). With 7 bases removed from V and 0 bases from J, the gap between germline ends came to 12 bases. This CDR3 spans 15 amino acids. CDR3 nucleotide sequence: TGTGCCAGCACCGGACAGCTAACGAACACCGGGGAGCTGTTTTTT. It encodes CASTGQLTNTGELFF.

Only one count was recorded for this clonotype. The chain recombines TRBV9 with TRBJ2-7; D is unclear. CDR3 length: 12 amino acids. Trimming stripped 3 bases from V and 6 bases from J, with 10 bases between. CDR1 is SGDLS, CDR2 YYNGEE, per germline. CDR3: CASSGPMGEQYF. The CDR3 nucleotides are TGTGCCAGCAGCGGCCCCATGGGCGAGCAGTACTTC.

The chain has TRBV5-1 and TRBJ2-1; 7 nucleotides match TRBD2. CDR3 length: 14 amino acids. CDR1 is SGHRS and CDR2 is YFSETQ in the germline V gene. V lost 4 bases, J lost 6 bases, and 7 bases stayed unmatched. CDR3: CASSQWGGGNEQFF. The CDR3 nucleotides are TGCGCCAGCAGCCAATGGGGGGGAGGCAATGAGCAGTTCTTC.

CDR3 loop: CSAREQGGYNEQFF. CDR3 sequence (DNA): TGCAGTGCTAGAGAGCAGGGGGGATACAATGAGCAGTTCTTC. This rearrangement joins TRBV20-1 to TRBJ2-1, with a tentative D call TRBD1 (7 bases). The germline V gene encodes CDR1 DFQATT and CDR2 SNEGSKA (reference sequence). The CDR3 contains 14 residues. V was trimmed by 0 bases and J by 4 bases, leaving 10 bases between them.

This clonotype was seen only once. The V call is TRBV9, the J call TRBJ2-1; 8 bases agree with TRBD2. Per germline, CDR1 SGDLS and CDR2 YYNGEE. CDR3 size: 15 residues. The junction had 6 bases not matched to a gene; V was cut back by 0 bases and J by 7 bases. In DNA form, the CDR3 reads TGTGCCAGCAGCGTAGGTCCAGCGGGAGCTAATGAGCAGTTCTTC. Amino acids: CASSVGPAGANEQFF.

This CDR3 is CASSQVLETGADGYTF. DNA for the CDR3: TGTGCCAGCAGCCAAGTACTTGAGACAGGGGCTGATGGCTACACCTTC. The gene calls are TRBV3-1 and TRBJ1-2; 8 bases fit TRBD1. CDR1 and CDR2 (germline): LGHDT, YNNKEL (reference sequence). Unmatched junction bases numbered 10, after V lost 1 base and J lost 6 bases. The CDR3 has 16 residues.

V gene TRBV12-3 or TRBV12-4 combines with J gene TRBJ2-5; TRBD2 matches 10 bases. The ends lost 5 bases at V and 2 bases at J; junction bases unmatched: 20. This CDR3 comprises 20 residues. The DNA for the CDR3 is TGTGCCAGCAGTCGTCTGTATCACCTAGCGGGAGTCGCGGATCAAGAGACCCAGTACTTC. This encodes CASSRLYHLAGVADQETQYF.

The V gene is TRBV27, the J gene TRBJ2-7, with 10 bases matching TRBD2. V was clipped by 2 bases and J by 2 bases; unmatched bases: 6. This CDR3 is built from 16 residues. CDR1 is MNHEY, CDR2 SMNVEV, per germline (reference sequence). The CDR3 here is CASSLDGLAGAYEQYF. CDR3 nucleotide sequence: TGTGCCAGCAGTTTAGACGGCCTAGCGGGAGCCTACGAGCAGTACTTC.

The chain has TRBV20-1 and TRBJ1-5; 10 bases agree with TRBD1. This CDR3 contains 19 residues. The germline gives CDR1 DFQATT, CDR2 SNEGSKA (reference sequence). Trimming at V came to 3 bases and at J to 2 bases, leaving 16 bases not matched to a gene. CDR3 DNA: TGCAGTGCTAGCCCCTACGCCGGGACAGGGGTTGAGGGCAATCAGCCCCAGCATTTT. Protein product: CSASPYAGTGVEGNQPQHF.

This clonotype was detected only once. The chain has TRBV7-8 and TRBJ1-2; D not certain. Deletions cut 1 base from V and 0 bases from J, with 9 bases between. Germline V gene sequence: CDR1 SGHVS, CDR2 FQNEAQ. The CDR3 totals 15 residues. The CDR3 loop is CASSLGVGPNYGYTF. DNA for the CDR3: TGTGCCAGCAGCTTAGGCGTAGGCCCTAACTATGGCTACACCTTC.

The gene calls are TRBV6-2 or TRBV6-3 and TRBJ2-6; TRBD1 aligns across 10 bases. The length of the CDR3 is 18 residues. The V segment lost 5 bases and the J segment 4 bases; nucleotides outside the gene matches: 11. The germline V gene has CDR1 MNHEY and CDR2 SVGEGT. The CDR3 DNA reads as TGTGCCAGCAGTCCGCAGGGACAGGGGAGTTCAGGGGCCAACGTCCTGACTTTC. It codes for CASSPQGQGSSGANVLTF.

This chain uses TRBV6-2 or TRBV6-3 with TRBJ2-1, with 7 bases aligning to TRBD1. This CDR3 spans 16 amino acids. The J segment lost 4 bases and the V segment lost 0 bases, leaving 6 bases of the junction unmatched. Germline assignment: CDR1 MNHEY and CDR2 SVGEGT. The CDR3 bases are TGTGCCAGCAGTTACTCCGACAGGGATTGGTACAATGAGCAGTTCTTC. Protein product: CASSYSDRDWYNEQFF.

The rearrangement uses TRBV27 and TRBJ2-7, with D perhaps assigned TRBD1 or TRBD2 (5 bases each). CDR1 MNHEY and CDR2 SMNVEV come from the germline V gene (reference sequence). V shed 3 bases and J shed 4 bases, with 13 bases lying between them. This CDR3 is 14 amino acids long. The CDR3 reads CASSFKGPRYEQYF. CDR3 coding DNA: TGTGCCAGCAGTTTCAAGGGACCGCGTTACGAGCAGTACTTC.

In its sample, this clonotype was seen once. CDR3 nucleotides: TGTGCCAGCAGCACGGGACTATCCACCGGGGAGCTGTTTTTT. This gives the protein CASSTGLSTGELFF. V and J are TRBV5-6 and TRBJ2-2; 7 bases agree with TRBD2. Per germline, CDR1 SGHDT and CDR2 YYEEEE. Trimming removed 4 bases from V and 4 bases from J; junction bases left unmatched: 4. This CDR3 is built from 14 residues.

V and J are TRBV5-1 and TRBJ2-1, with 7 nucleotides matching TRBD2. Losses at the gene ends were 0 bases for V and 6 bases for J; bases not matched to a gene: 3. Germline-derived CDR1 and CDR2 are SGHRS and YFSETQ. This CDR3 has 14 residues. This CDR3 is CASSLVSGGNEQFF. The DNA for the CDR3 is TGCGCCAGCAGCTTGGTGTCGGGGGGCAATGAGCAGTTCTTC.

The rearrangement uses TRBV18 and TRBJ2-1; D is undetermined. Germline loops: CDR1 KGHSH, CDR2 LQKENI. The CDR3 is 13 amino acids. V was trimmed by 4 bases and J by 2 bases, leaving 6 bases between them. The CDR3 protein is CASSLAPYNEQFF. The DNA for the CDR3 is TGTGCCAGCTCACTAGCTCCCTACAATGAGCAGTTCTTC.

The CDR3 DNA sequence: TGTGCCAGTAGTGAGCCAGGGATTAGCAATCAGCCCCAGCATTTT. Its protein product is CASSEPGISNQPQHF. V is TRBV19 and J is TRBJ1-5; tentative D call: TRBD1 (5 bases). Trimming cost V 5 bases and J 0 bases, with 11 bases left between them. Germline assignment: CDR1 LNHDA and CDR2 SQIVND (reference sequence). The CDR3 runs 15 residues.

This clonotype was seen a single time. The chain is built from TRBV7-9 and TRBJ1-3; D gene unclear. Looked up from germline, CDR1 is SEHNR and CDR2 is FQNEAQ (reference sequence). The CDR3 is 16 residues long. The V and J ends lost 3 bases and 4 bases respectively, with 16 bases between them. CDR3 bases: TGTGCCAGCAGCTTTAATCGGGCGGGCTCCGGAAACACCATATATTTT. It encodes CASSFNRAGSGNTIYF.

The J gene is TRBJ2-5, the V gene TRBV28; no clear D gene. The CDR3 runs to 16 residues. Per germline, CDR1 MDHEN and CDR2 SYDVKM. V lost 5 bases, J lost 7 bases, and 23 bases lay in between. CDR3 amino acids: CASSELSPAGTGTQYF. Written as DNA, the CDR3 is TGTGCCAGCAGTGAATTGAGTCCGGCCGGCACCGGGACCCAGTACTTC.

V usage is TRBV20-1 and J usage is TRBJ2-7; TRBD2 agrees at 9 bases. The CDR3 has 15 residues. V gave up 0 bases and J gave up 5 bases; unmatched junction bases: 8. Germline values: CDR1 DFQATT, CDR2 SNEGSKA (reference sequence). CDR3 region: CSARDHSGGLNEQYF. The CDR3 region has the DNA TGCAGTGCTAGAGATCATAGCGGGGGCCTCAACGAGCAGTACTTC.

The genes are TRBV7-2 and TRBJ2-5; TRBD2 matches at 8 bases. CDR1 and CDR2 (germline): SGHTA, FQGNSA. There are 15 residues in the CDR3. The J segment lost 6 bases and the V segment lost 3 bases, leaving 9 bases of the junction unmatched. CDR3 protein: CASSLAAGGLQTQYF. In DNA, the CDR3 is TGTGCCAGCAGCTTGGCTGCGGGGGGCCTACAGACCCAGTACTTC.

The chain couples TRBV7-2 to TRBJ1-1; D gene uncertain. The CDR3 is 12 residues long. In germline, CDR1 is SGHTA, CDR2 FQGNSA. The germline V and J ends were trimmed by 2 bases and 1 base, with 2 bases remaining between them. The CDR3: CASSLWNTEAFF. The CDR3 DNA reads as TGTGCCAGCAGCTTATGGAACACTGAAGCTTTCTTT.

This chain uses TRBV19 with TRBJ1-1, with 9 bases identical to TRBD1. Germline V lookup: CDR1 LNHDA, CDR2 SQIVND (reference sequence). The ends lost 6 bases at V and 4 bases at J; junction bases unmatched: 6. This CDR3 has 14 residues. The CDR3 region is CASRKGQGITEAFF. CDR3 DNA: TGTGCCAGTAGGAAGGGACAGGGAATCACTGAAGCTTTCTTT.

The V gene is TRBV7-9, the J gene TRBJ2-2; D might be TRBD1 or TRBD2, each matching 6 bases. Germline loops: CDR1 SEHNR, CDR2 FQNEAQ (reference sequence). Trimming removed 5 bases at V and 6 bases at J, with 25 bases between. The length of the CDR3 is 18 residues. The CDR3 DNA reads as TGTGCCAGCAGCGTCCCCATGGGGGGCCCCGGGTTGGCCGGGGAGCTGTTTTTT. Its translation: CASSVPMGGPGLAGELFF.

The CDR3 loop is CASSLEGPHYGYTF. The DNA for the CDR3 is TGTGCCAGCAGCTTGGAGGGGCCCCACTATGGCTACACCTTC. The V and J genes are TRBV5-4 and TRBJ1-2; D may be TRBD1 (5 bases). The ends were cut back, 0 bases at V and 3 bases at J, with 9 bases in the middle. The germline V gene has CDR1 SGHNT and CDR2 YYREEE (reference sequence). The CDR3 is made up of 14 amino acids.

This clonotype was seen once. The genes are TRBV29-1 and TRBJ2-1; 9 nucleotides align to TRBD2. Germline values: CDR1 SQVTM, CDR2 ANQGSEA. The V segment lost 4 bases and the J segment 1 base; nucleotides outside the gene matches: 14. The CDR3 sequence is 18 residues long. This chain's CDR3 is CSVVVFSASGESYNEQFF. DNA for the CDR3: TGCAGCGTTGTTGTTTTCTCGGCTAGCGGGGAGTCCTACAATGAGCAGTTCTTC.